This TCR beta chain originates from a study of CD8 T cells in Susac syndrome. Study-level points and caveats: It was acknowledged in the study that its TCR sequencing and HLA analysis involved a relatively small number of individuals.

With random hexamers, roughly 0.45 to 1 ug RNA was reverse transcribed. The method of amplification for TCR beta CDR3 was immunoSEQ multiplex PCR, covering 54 Vbeta and 13 Jbeta. From the immunoSEQ multiplex PCR reads, TCRdb called clonotypes with MiXCR, one entry per CDR3 protein. The table records about 130,000 distinct CDR3 sequences, more than 75% of them present only once. The sequenced target, TCR beta, came from blood CD8+ and CD4+ T cells. TEMRA cells were FACS-enriched, and CD8+ and CD4+ T cells were isolated negatively. Concerning this clonotype: The target antigen is unknown.

V lost 6 bases and J lost 3, with 14 bases in between. The CDR3 contains 14 residues. Germline V gene sequence: CDR1 SGHAT, CDR2 FQNNGV. The receptor's source is a human donor with multiple sclerosis. V and J are TRBV11-2 and TRBJ1-1; D might be TRBD1 (6 bases). The specimen sequenced was CD8+ T cells from PBMCs. The CDR3 loop reads CASRTNRDDTEAFF. The CDR3 DNA follows: TGTGCCAGCAGAACGAACAGGGATGACACTGAAGCTTTCTTT.